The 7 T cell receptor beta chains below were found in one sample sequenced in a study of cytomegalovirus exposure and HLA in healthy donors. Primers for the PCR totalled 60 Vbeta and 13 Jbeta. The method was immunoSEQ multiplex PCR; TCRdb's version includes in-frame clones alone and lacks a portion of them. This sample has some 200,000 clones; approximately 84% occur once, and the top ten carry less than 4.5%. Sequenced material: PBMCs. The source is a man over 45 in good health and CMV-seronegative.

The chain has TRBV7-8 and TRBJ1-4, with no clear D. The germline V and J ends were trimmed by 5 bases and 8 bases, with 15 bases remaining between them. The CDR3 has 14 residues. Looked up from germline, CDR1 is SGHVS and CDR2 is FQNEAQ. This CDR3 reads CASSVAFETEKLFF. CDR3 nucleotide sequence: TGTGCCAGCAGCGTGGCCTTCGAAACGGAAAAACTGTTTTTT.

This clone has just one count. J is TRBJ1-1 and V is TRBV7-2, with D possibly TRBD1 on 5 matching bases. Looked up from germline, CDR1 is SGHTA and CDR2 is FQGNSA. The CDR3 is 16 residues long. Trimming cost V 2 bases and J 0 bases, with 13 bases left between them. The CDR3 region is CASSLSTVSLNTEAFF. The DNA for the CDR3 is TGTGCCAGCAGCTTATCGACAGTATCCTTGAACACTGAAGCTTTCTTT.

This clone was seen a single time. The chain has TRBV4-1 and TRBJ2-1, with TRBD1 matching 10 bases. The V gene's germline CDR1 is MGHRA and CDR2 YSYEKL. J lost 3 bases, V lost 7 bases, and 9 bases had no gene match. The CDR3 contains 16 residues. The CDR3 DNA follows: TGCGCCAGCACCCACCGGGACAGGGGTTTCTACAATGAGCAGTTCTTC. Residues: CASTHRDRGFYNEQFF.

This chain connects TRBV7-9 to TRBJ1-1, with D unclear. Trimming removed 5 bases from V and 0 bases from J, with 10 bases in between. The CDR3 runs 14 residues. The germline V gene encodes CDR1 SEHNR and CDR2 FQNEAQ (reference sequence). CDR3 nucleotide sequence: TGTGCCAGCAGCGCCCACTTAATGAACACTGAAGCTTTCTTT. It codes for CASSAHLMNTEAFF.

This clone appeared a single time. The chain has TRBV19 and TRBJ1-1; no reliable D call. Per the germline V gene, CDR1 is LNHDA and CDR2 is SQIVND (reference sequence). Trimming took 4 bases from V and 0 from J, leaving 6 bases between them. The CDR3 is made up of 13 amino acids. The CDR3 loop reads CASSSGLNTEAFF. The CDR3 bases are TGTGCCAGTAGTAGCGGGTTGAACACTGAAGCTTTCTTT.

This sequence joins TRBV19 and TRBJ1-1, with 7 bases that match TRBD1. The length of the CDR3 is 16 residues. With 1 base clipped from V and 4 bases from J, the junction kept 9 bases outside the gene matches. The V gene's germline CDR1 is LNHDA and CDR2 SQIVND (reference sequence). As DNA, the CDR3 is TGTGCCAGTAGTATAGGGAAAAGGGGGCTCGCCACTGAAGCTTTCTTT. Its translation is CASSIGKRGLATEAFF.

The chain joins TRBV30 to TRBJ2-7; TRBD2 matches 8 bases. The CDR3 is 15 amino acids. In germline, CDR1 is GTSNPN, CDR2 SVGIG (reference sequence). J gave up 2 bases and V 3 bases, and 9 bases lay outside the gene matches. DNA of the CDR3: TGTGCCTGGAGCGCCGCGATGGGACTAGCCTACGAGCAGTACTTC. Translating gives CAWSAAMGLAYEQYF.